The 28 T cell receptor beta chains given below trace back to one sample, sequenced in a study of blood T cell repertoires in COVID-19. Generated by immunoSEQ multiplex PCR, the TCRdb table keeps only in-frame clones and is missing some. Among about 240,000 clones listed, about 80% were seen once. Sequences were obtained from peripheral blood. The receptors here all came from a woman older than 75 with acute or convalescent COVID-19.

This chain uses TRBV5-1 with TRBJ2-7; 9 nucleotides match TRBD2. The CDR3 covers 15 residues. The trim removed 0 bases at V and 4 bases at J, leaving 5 bases unmatched. Germline loops: CDR1 SGHRS, CDR2 YFSETQ. The CDR3 protein is CASSLESGGRYEQYF. DNA for the CDR3: TGCGCCAGCAGCTTGGAAAGCGGGGGGCGATACGAGCAGTACTTC.

The chain links TRBV11-3 to TRBJ1-3, with 8 bases fitting TRBD1. Unmatched junction bases numbered 9, after V lost 2 bases and J lost 0 bases. The CDR3 has 18 residues. Germline values: CDR1 SGHNT, CDR2 YENEEA. The CDR3: CASSLRMTGAPSGNTIYF. The DNA of the CDR3 is TGTGCCAGCAGCTTACGAATGACAGGGGCCCCCTCTGGAAACACCATATATTTT.

V is TRBV6-6 and J is TRBJ1-1; D gene ambiguous. The CDR3 length is 13 residues. V was cut by 6 bases and J by 1 base, with 9 bases left in between. CDR1 and CDR2 from the germline V gene are MNHNY and SVGAGI (reference sequence). CDR3 loop: CASRPSGNTEAFF. The CDR3 DNA sequence: TGTGCCAGCAGACCTTCCGGGAACACTGAAGCTTTCTTT.

The V call is TRBV7-5, the J call TRBJ2-1; the table's D call, TRBD1, was not checked against the DNA. TRBV7-5 is noted as a pseudogene. This CDR3 has 17 residues. CDR3 in amino acids: CARSLGPGTGLGNEQFF. The CDR3 DNA reads TGTGCCAGAAGCTTAGGACCCGGGACAGGGCTGGGGAATGAGCAGTTCTTC.

The chain joins TRBV10-1 to TRBJ2-3, with 10 bases matching TRBD2. The CDR3 consists of 14 residues. V was clipped by 8 bases and J by 3 bases; unmatched bases: 5. Germline assignment: CDR1 WNHNN and CDR2 SYGVQD (reference sequence). CDR3 protein: CASLAGVGTDTQYF. For the CDR3, the DNA is TGCGCCAGCCTAGCGGGGGTTGGAACAGATACGCAGTATTTT.

The V call is TRBV11-2, the J call TRBJ2-7; TRBD2 is a possible D gene (6 bases). This CDR3 spans 14 amino acids. The V gene's germline CDR1 is SGHAT and CDR2 FQNNGV. V lost 5 bases and J 9 bases, leaving 20 bases between the germline ends. The CDR3 region is CASSTEGGSRGQYF. The CDR3 DNA is TGTGCCAGCAGCACAGAGGGAGGCTCGAGGGGGCAGTACTTC.

The chain uses TRBV11-2 and TRBJ2-5; D is ambiguous. This CDR3 has 13 amino acids. V lost 7 bases to trimming and J lost 5 bases, with 14 bases between them. Germline V gene sequence: CDR1 SGHAT, CDR2 FQNNGV. The CDR3 region has the DNA TGTGCCAGCAACTCCGGGTTTCGGGAGACCCAGTACTTC. Translation: CASNSGFRETQYF.

V and J are TRBV11-2 and TRBJ2-1, with D possibly matching TRBD2 (6 bases). The CDR3 covers 16 residues. Germline-derived CDR1 and CDR2 are SGHAT and FQNNGV. With 0 bases removed from V and 2 bases from J, the gap between germline ends came to 11 bases. The CDR3 DNA reads as TGTGCCAGCAGCTTAGAACGCGGGGTCGCCTACAATGAGCAGTTCTTC. Translating gives CASSLERGVAYNEQFF.

The V call is TRBV11-2, the J call TRBJ1-1, with D tentatively TRBD1 (6 bases). Germline-derived CDR1 and CDR2 are SGHAT and FQNNGV. Trimming removed 1 base from V and 4 bases from J, with 10 bases in between. There are 14 residues in the CDR3. The DNA of the CDR3 is TGTGCCAGCAGCTTAGCACAGGGCGGCACTGAAGCTTTCTTT. Translated: CASSLAQGGTEAFF.

The V call is TRBV9, the J call TRBJ1-2, with a possible D match to TRBD1 (5 bases). The V gene's germline CDR1 is SGDLS and CDR2 YYNGEE. This CDR3 contains 15 residues. The ends were cut back, 4 bases at V and 3 bases at J, with 16 bases in the middle. The CDR3 reads CASSTPSGGDYGYTF. CDR3 in DNA: TGTGCCAGCAGCACCCCTTCGGGGGGGGACTATGGCTACACCTTC. Full variable domain (rest looked up from reference TRBV9 and TRBJ1-2): DSGVTQTPKHLITATGQRVTLRCSPRSGDLSVYWYQQSLDQGLQFLIQYYNGEERAKGNILERFSAQQFPDLHSELNLSSLELGDSALYFCASSTPSGGDYGYTFGSGTRLTVV.

V and J are TRBV21-1 and TRBJ1-3; TRBD1, the table's D call, was not compared with the DNA. TRBV21-1 is labeled a pseudogene. There are 17 residues in the CDR3. CDR3 DNA sequence: TGTGCCAGCAGCAAAGGGGTTCAGGGGGAGGCCGGAAACACCATATATTTT. Translated, it gives CASSKGVQGEAGNTIYF.

The chain couples TRBV5-1 to TRBJ2-4; D possibly corresponds to TRBD1 (6 bases). CDR3 size: 14 residues. CDR1 and CDR2 (germline): SGHRS, YFSETQ. Trimming cost V 2 bases and J 2 bases, with 8 bases left between them. The CDR3 DNA is TGCGCCAGCAGCTTCCAGGGGACCAAAAACATTCAGTACTTC. Translation gives CASSFQGTKNIQYF.

This clone was picked up one time. This chain connects TRBV19 to TRBJ1-5, with unresolved D. Trimming pared 1 base from V and 0 bases from J, leaving 4 bases between. From germline, CDR1 is LNHDA and CDR2 SQIVND (reference sequence). The CDR3 totals 14 residues. The CDR3 loop is CASSIAPSNQPQHF. CDR3 in DNA: TGTGCCAGTAGTATAGCTCCTAGCAATCAGCCCCAGCATTTT. Drawing the rest from reference TRBV19 and TRBJ1-5, the complete variable domain is DGGITQSPKYLFRKEGQNVTLSCEQNLNHDAMYWYRQDPGQGLRLIYYSQIVNDFQKGDIAEGYSVSREKKESFPLTVTSAQKNPTAFYLCASSIAPSNQPQHFGDGTRLSIL.

This clone was detected a few times. The rearrangement joins TRBV19 to TRBJ2-1; the match to TRBD1 covers 10 bases. The V gene's germline CDR1 is LNHDA and CDR2 SQIVND (reference sequence). The CDR3 extends over 15 amino acids. Trimming took 4 bases from V and 7 from J; bases not matched to a gene: 7. The CDR3 is CASSRGDRGSNEQFF. The CDR3 nucleotides are TGTGCCAGTAGTAGAGGGGACAGGGGATCTAATGAGCAGTTCTTC.

The gene calls are TRBV2 and TRBJ1-4; D is undetermined. This CDR3 comprises 13 residues. V was pared by 3 bases and J by 12 bases, with 14 bases between. Germline lookup yields CDR1 SNHLY and CDR2 FYNNEI. DNA of the CDR3: TGTGCCAGCAGTGAGGCGCGGGAGTCCCAACTGTTTTTT. It codes for CASSEARESQLFF. The variable domain in full, with the rest retrieved from reference TRBV2 and TRBJ1-4, is EPEVTQTPSHQVTQMGQEVILRCVPISNHLYFYWYRQILGQKVEFLVSFYNNEISEKSEIFDDQFSVERPDGSNFTLKIRSTKLEDSAMYFCASSEARESQLFFGSGTQLSVL.

The chain employs TRBV27 and TRBJ1-1, with D perhaps TRBD1 (6 bases). The CDR3 is 15 residues long. With 8 bases removed from V and 4 bases from J, the gap between germline ends came to 20 bases. Germline CDR1 is MNHEY and CDR2 is SMNVEV (reference sequence). CDR3 protein: CASSPGGRRATEAFF. For the CDR3, the DNA is TGTGCCAGCTCCCCGGGGGGGCGCCGTGCCACTGAAGCTTTCTTT.

Concerning this clone: At the DNA level, this CDR3 is encoded by other sequences in the same sample as well. The chain links TRBV9 to TRBJ1-1; maybe TRBD1 (5 bases). V gave up 0 bases and J gave up 3 bases, with 6 bases separating them. Germline V gene sequence: CDR1 SGDLS, CDR2 YYNGEE. The CDR3 totals 13 residues. The CDR3 nucleotides are TGTGCCAGCAGCGTAGGACAGCACACTGAAGCTTTCTTT. It translates to CASSVGQHTEAFF. Using reference TRBV9 and TRBJ1-1 for the parts outside the CDR3, the full variable domain is DSGVTQTPKHLITATGQRVTLRCSPRSGDLSVYWYQQSLDQGLQFLIQYYNGEERAKGNILERFSAQQFPDLHSELNLSSLELGDSALYFCASSVGQHTEAFFGQGTRLTVV.

This CDR3 is CASSSTSGTRVGNSPLHF. CDR3 nucleotides: TGTGCCAGCAGTTCTACCTCCGGGACAAGGGTCGGAAATTCACCCCTCCACTTT. The chain uses TRBV28 and TRBJ1-6; D perhaps matches TRBD1 (6 bases). CDR1 is MDHEN and CDR2 is SYDVKM in the germline V gene. V lost 4 bases, J lost 7 bases, and 23 bases lay in between. The CDR3 totals 18 residues.

The chain combines TRBV10-2 with TRBJ2-4; TRBD1 aligns across 7 bases. With 4 bases clipped from V and 3 bases from J, the junction kept 9 bases outside the gene matches. Per the germline V gene, CDR1 is WSHSY and CDR2 is SAAADI. This CDR3 is 16 amino acids long. CDR3 protein: CASSAPSQGDKNIQYF. CDR3 sequence (DNA): TGCGCCAGCAGTGCCCCAAGCCAGGGGGACAAAAACATTCAGTACTTC.

The genes are TRBV28 and TRBJ2-5, with a possible D match to TRBD1 (6 bases). The CDR3 covers 14 residues. The germline gives CDR1 MDHEN, CDR2 SYDVKM. V dropped 4 bases and J dropped 4 bases, with 13 bases sitting between them. The CDR3 loop reads CASSSNRVGETQYF. CDR3 DNA: TGTGCCAGCAGTTCCAACAGGGTAGGAGAGACCCAGTACTTC.

This sequence joins TRBV19 and TRBJ2-1; 9 nucleotides agree with TRBD2. With 3 bases clipped from V and 4 bases from J, the junction kept 4 bases outside the gene matches. The CDR3 is 15 residues long. Per the germline V gene, CDR1 is LNHDA and CDR2 is SQIVND (reference sequence). Here the CDR3 DNA reads TGTGCCAGTAGTATCGGGACTAGCCCTTACAATGAGCAGTTCTTC. Protein sequence: CASSIGTSPYNEQFF.

Only one count was recorded for this clone. This chain links TRBV3-1 (or the pseudogene TRBV3-2) with TRBJ2-3, with D possibly TRBD2 on 7 matching bases. The ends were cut back, 0 bases at V and 2 bases at J, with 24 bases in the middle. The CDR3 is 20 residues long. CDR1 is LGHDT and CDR2 is YNNKEL in the germline V gene (reference sequence). The CDR3 sequence: CASSQDGRGPSYGPTDTQYF. CDR3 sequence (DNA): TGTGCCAGCAGCCAAGATGGGCGGGGGCCTAGCTATGGCCCCACAGATACGCAGTATTTT.

There are a few counts of this clone. The chain joins TRBV10-3 to TRBJ1-1; D is unresolved. The CDR3 contains 14 residues. Germline CDR1 and CDR2: ENHRY and SYGVKD. V was pared by 6 bases and J by 4 bases, with 15 bases between. CDR3 region: CAIRLSASGTEAFF. The CDR3 coding sequence is TGTGCCATCAGACTGTCAGCGAGTGGCACTGAAGCTTTCTTT.

V gene TRBV29-1 combines with J gene TRBJ1-4; no clear D. The CDR3 runs 14 residues. CDR1 is SQVTM and CDR2 is ANQGSEA in the germline V gene. V was shortened by 6 bases and J by 8 bases, with 19 bases between the two germline ends. DNA for the CDR3: TGCAGCGTAACGGGCGGAGGAGGAAACGAAAAACTGTTTTTT. Its protein is CSVTGGGGNEKLFF.

This clone was picked up a small number of times. The genes are TRBV13 and TRBJ2-7; D remains unclear. Per germline, CDR1 PRHDT and CDR2 FYEKMQ (reference sequence). V shed 0 bases and J shed 4 bases, with 7 bases lying between them. This CDR3 has 13 amino acids. This CDR3 is CASSLGAEYEQYF. The CDR3 DNA follows: TGTGCCAGCAGCTTAGGGGCCGAATACGAGCAGTACTTC.

This sequence joins TRBV6-5 and TRBJ2-2, with 8 positions matching TRBD2. Germline CDR1 is MNHEY and CDR2 is SVGAGI. There are 16 residues in the CDR3. The V gene end was trimmed by 0 bases and the J gene end by 7 bases; junction bases not matched to a gene: 7. CDR3 coding DNA: TGTGCCAGCAGTTACTCCCAGCGGGGGCGGGGCGGGGAGCTGTTTTTT. This gives the protein CASSYSQRGRGGELFF.

The chain uses TRBV30 and TRBJ1-1; no clear D gene. Germline V gene sequence: CDR1 GTSNPN, CDR2 SVGIG (reference sequence). Deletions cut 3 bases from V and 4 bases from J, with 12 bases between. CDR3 length: 13 residues. The CDR3 sequence: CAWRDSGVTEAFF. The DNA of the CDR3 is TGTGCCTGGAGGGACTCCGGAGTCACTGAAGCTTTCTTT.

This chain uses TRBV30 with TRBJ1-2; D is perhaps TRBD1 (5 bases). Trimming stripped 7 bases from V and 4 bases from J, with 10 bases between. This CDR3 spans 11 amino acids. Germline V CDR1 and CDR2: GTSNPN, SVGIG (reference sequence). CDR3 DNA sequence: TGTGCCTCAGGGCTGGGCTATGGCTACACCTTC. Protein: CASGLGYGYTF.